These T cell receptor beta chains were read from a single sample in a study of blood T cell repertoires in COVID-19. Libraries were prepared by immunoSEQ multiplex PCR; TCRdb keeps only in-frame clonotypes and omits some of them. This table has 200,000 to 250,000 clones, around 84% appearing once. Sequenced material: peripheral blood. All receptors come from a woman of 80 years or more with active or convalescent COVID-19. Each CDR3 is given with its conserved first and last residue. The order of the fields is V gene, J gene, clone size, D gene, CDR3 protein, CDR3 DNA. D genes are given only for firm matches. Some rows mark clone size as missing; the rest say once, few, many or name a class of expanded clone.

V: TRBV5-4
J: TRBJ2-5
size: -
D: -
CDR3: CASSLGGIQETQYF
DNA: TGTGCCAGCAGCTTGGGAGGGATCCAGGAGACCCAGTACTTC

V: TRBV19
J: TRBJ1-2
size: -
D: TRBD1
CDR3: CASSIDRGQGGYTF
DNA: TGTGCCAGTAGTATCGACAGGGGGCAGGGGGGCTACACCTTC

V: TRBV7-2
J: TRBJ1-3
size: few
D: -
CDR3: CASSLVGVSSGNTIYF
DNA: TGTGCCAGCAGCTTAGTAGGGGTTTCTTCTGGAAACACCATATATTTT

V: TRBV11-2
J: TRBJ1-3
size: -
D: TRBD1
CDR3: CASSVDRVGNTIYF
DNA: TGTGCCAGCAGCGTAGACAGGGTTGGAAACACCATATATTTT

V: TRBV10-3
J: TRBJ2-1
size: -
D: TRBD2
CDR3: CAISTGTSGINEQFF
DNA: TGTGCCATCAGCACCGGGACTAGCGGGATCAATGAGCAGTTCTTC

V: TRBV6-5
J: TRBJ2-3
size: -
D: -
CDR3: CATRSFLITDTQYF
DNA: TGTGCCACTCGGTCGTTTCTTATCACAGATACGCAGTATTTT

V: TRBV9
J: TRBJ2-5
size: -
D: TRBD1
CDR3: CASSVQQGQGETQYF
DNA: TGTGCCAGCAGCGTGCAACAGGGGCAGGGAGAGACCCAGTACTTC

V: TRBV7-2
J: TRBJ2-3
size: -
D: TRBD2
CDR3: CASSPSSTSGRTAQYF
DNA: TGTGCCAGCAGCCCCTCCTCTACTAGCGGGAGGACAGCGCAGTATTTT

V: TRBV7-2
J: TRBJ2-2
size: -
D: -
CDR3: CASSISSTGELFF
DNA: TGTGCCAGCAGCATCTCCAGCACCGGGGAGCTGTTTTTT

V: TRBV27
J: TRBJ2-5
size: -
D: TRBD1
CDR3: CASSFGAGGEETQYF
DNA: TGTGCCAGCAGTTTCGGGGCAGGGGGTGAGGAGACCCAGTACTTC

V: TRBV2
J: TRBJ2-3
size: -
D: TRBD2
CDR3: CASGEGTSGPPSTDTQYF
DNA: TGTGCCAGCGGGGAAGGGACTAGCGGGCCACCTAGCACAGATACGCAGTATTTT

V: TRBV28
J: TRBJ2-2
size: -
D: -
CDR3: CASSYPGFELFF
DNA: TGTGCCAGCAGTTACCCTGGCTTCGAGCTGTTTTTT

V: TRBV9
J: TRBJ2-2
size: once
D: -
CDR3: CASSEPWGELFF
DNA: TGTGCCAGCAGTGAGCCCTGGGGGGAGCTGTTTTTT

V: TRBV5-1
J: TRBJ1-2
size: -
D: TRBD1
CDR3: CASSLIPGQATGYTF
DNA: TGCGCCAGCAGCTTGATCCCCGGACAGGCGACGGGCTACACCTTC

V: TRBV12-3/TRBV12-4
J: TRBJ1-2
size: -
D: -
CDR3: CASSGQRLYGYTF
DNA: TGTGCCAGCAGCGGACAGCGACTGTATGGCTACACCTTC

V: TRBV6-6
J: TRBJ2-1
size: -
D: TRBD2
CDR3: CASSPPGLAGYNEQFF
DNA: TGTGCCAGCAGCCCGCCGGGACTAGCGGGCTACAATGAGCAGTTCTTC

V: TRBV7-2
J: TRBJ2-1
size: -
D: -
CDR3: CASSSGGYNEQFF
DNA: TGTGCCAGCAGCTCCGGGGGTTACAATGAGCAGTTCTTC

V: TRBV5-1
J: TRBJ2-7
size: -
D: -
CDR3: CASSLIPRQGEQYF
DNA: TGCGCCAGCAGCTTGATTCCACGGCAGGGCGAGCAGTACTTC

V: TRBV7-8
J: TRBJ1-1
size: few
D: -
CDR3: CASSTESYTEAFF
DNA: TGTGCCAGCAGTACAGAGTCTTACACTGAAGCTTTCTTT

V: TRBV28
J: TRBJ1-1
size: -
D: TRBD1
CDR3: CASSLAGQGDTEAFF
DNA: TGTGCCAGCAGTTTAGCGGGACAGGGCGACACTGAAGCTTTCTTT

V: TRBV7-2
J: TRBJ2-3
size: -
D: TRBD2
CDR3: CASSLAPSGGITSTDTQYF
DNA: TGTGCCAGCAGCTTAGCCCCTAGCGGGGGAATTACTAGCACAGATACGCAGTATTTT

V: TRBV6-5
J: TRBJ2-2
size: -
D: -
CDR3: CASSRLGGNTGELFF
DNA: TGTGCCAGCAGCCGCCTCGGGGGGAACACCGGGGAGCTGTTTTTT

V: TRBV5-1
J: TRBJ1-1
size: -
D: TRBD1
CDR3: CASSTGARQGKRTEAFF
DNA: TGCGCCAGCAGCACTGGGGCCCGACAGGGGAAAAGGACTGAAGCTTTCTTT

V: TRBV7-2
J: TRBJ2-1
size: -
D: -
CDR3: CASSLFTGSSYNEQFF
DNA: TGTGCCAGCAGCTTATTTACAGGGAGCTCCTACAATGAGCAGTTCTTC

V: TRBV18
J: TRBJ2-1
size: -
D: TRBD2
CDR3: CASSQPGLAGVNEQFF
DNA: TGTGCCAGCTCACAACCGGGACTAGCGGGAGTCAATGAGCAGTTCTTC

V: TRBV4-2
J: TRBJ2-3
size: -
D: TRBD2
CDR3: CASSQDGTSATDTQYF
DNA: TGTGCCAGCAGCCAAGATGGGACTAGCGCCACAGATACGCAGTATTTT

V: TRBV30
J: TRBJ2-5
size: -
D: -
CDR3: CAWRIRLAETQYF
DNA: TGTGCCTGGCGGATAAGATTAGCAGAGACCCAGTACTTC

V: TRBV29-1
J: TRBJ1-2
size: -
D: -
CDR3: CSANQTPFAGYTF
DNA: TGCAGCGCGAACCAGACACCTTTTGCCGGCTACACCTTC

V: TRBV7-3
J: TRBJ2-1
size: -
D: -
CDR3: CASSFRLKSSYNEQFF
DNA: TGTGCCAGCAGCTTTAGATTAAAAAGCTCCTACAATGAGCAGTTCTTC

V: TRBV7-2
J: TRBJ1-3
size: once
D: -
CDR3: CASSLAGPPQTLGNTIYF
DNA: TGTGCCAGCAGCTTAGCGGGTCCCCCACAGACACTCGGAAACACCATATATTTT

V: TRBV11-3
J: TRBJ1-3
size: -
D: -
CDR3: CASSLDPASSGNTIYF
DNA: TGTGCCAGCAGCTTAGACCCCGCGAGCTCTGGAAACACCATATATTTT

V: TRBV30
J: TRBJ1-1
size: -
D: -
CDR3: CAWSSFRVNTEAFF
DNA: TGTGCCTGGAGTTCATTCAGGGTGAACACTGAAGCTTTCTTT

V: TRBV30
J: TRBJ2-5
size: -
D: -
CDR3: CAWSGLAWVETQYF
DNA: TGTGCCTGGAGTGGGCTAGCGTGGGTAGAGACCCAGTACTTC

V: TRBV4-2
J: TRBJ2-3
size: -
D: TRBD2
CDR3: CASSPSLGGPTDTQYF
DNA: TGTGCCAGCAGCCCCTCACTGGGAGGGCCAACAGATACGCAGTATTTT

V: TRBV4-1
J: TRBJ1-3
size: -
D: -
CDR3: CASSQRFSSTSGNTIYF
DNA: TGCGCCAGCAGCCAAAGATTTAGCTCAACCTCTGGAAACACCATATATTTT

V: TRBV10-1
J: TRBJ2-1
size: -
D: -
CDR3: CASSALASRRNEQFF
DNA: TGCGCCAGCAGTGCATTAGCGTCGAGGAGGAATGAGCAGTTCTTC

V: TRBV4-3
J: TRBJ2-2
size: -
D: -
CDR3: CASSQVRGGELFF
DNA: TGCGCCAGCAGCCAAGTAAGGGGTGGGGAGCTGTTTTTT